This T cell receptor (beta chain) was identified during a study of T cell responses to AZD1222 COVID-19 vaccine. Study observations and caveats: Repertoire sampling was restricted to post-peak T cell response timepoints. Nearly half of unique spike-specific TCRs reportedly avoided B.1.351 and B.1.1.7 mutated regions.

V was cut by 3 bases and J by 9 bases, with 12 bases left in between. Germline V gene data show CDR1 as KGHSH and CDR2 as LQKENI. CDR3 length equals 13 residues. This table comes from immunoSEQ multiplex PCR, and its TCRdb copy is limited to in-frame clones, with some not included. The table records around 99,000 clones, approximately 90% of them present only once. Comments on this clone: Its antigen is undetermined.

The rearrangement links TRBV18 to TRBJ2-4; tentatively, D is TRBD2 (7 bases). This sequence originates from an adult who received the AZD1222 COVID-19 vaccine. Sample: peripheral blood, taken 28 days after the second AZD1222 dose. The CDR3 bases are TGTGCCAGCTCACCCAACAGGGAGGGCATTCAGTACTTC. This codes for CASSPNREGIQYF. The full variable domain, with the rest looked up from reference TRBV18 and TRBJ2-4, is NAGVMQNPRHLVRRRGQEARLRCSPMKGHSHVYWYRQLPEEGLKFMVYLQKENIIDESGMPKERFSAEFPKEGPSILRIQQVVRGDSAAYFCASSPNREGIQYFGAGTRLSVL.